Below, 31 T cell receptor beta chains from the same sample are listed, as sequenced in a study of regulatory dendritic cells for organ transplantation. Here immunoSEQ multiplex PCR was the method, and the copy in TCRdb shows in-frame clones only, minus some. The repertoire consists of some 9,300 clones, with over 80% occurring once and the leading ten covering around 2.3%. Allogeneic regulatory or mature dendritic cells were co-cultured for roughly five days with CFSE-labeled sorted T cells at 1:10. For these TCRs, the target antigens are not known. The specimen was memory CD4+ T cells from blood cultured with dendritic cells. Subset meaning: CD45RO+ memory T cells. Receptors were obtained from a human donor in good health.

This chain links TRBV2 with TRBJ2-7; TRBD2 agrees at 13 bases. V lost 4 bases to trimming and J lost 6 bases; unmatched junction nucleotides: 6. The CDR3 has 15 amino acids. The germline V gene has CDR1 SNHLY and CDR2 FYNNEI. In DNA form, the CDR3 reads TGTGCCAGCAGTGTAGGACTAGCGGGGGTGGTCGAGCAGTACTTC. Protein product: CASSVGLAGVVEQYF. Full variable domain (remainder filled in from reference TRBV2 and TRBJ2-7): EPEVTQTPSHQVTQMGQEVILRCVPISNHLYFYWYRQILGQKVEFLVSFYNNEISEKSEIFDDQFSVERPDGSNFTLKIRSTKLEDSAMYFCASSVGLAGVVEQYFGPGTRLTVT.

This sequence joins TRBV27 and TRBJ2-2; TRBD1 aligns across 7 bases. With V trimmed by 6 bases and J by 3 bases, 7 bases remained unmatched. This CDR3 has 15 residues. Per the germline V gene, CDR1 is MNHEY and CDR2 is SMNVEV (reference sequence). Here the CDR3 DNA reads TGTGCCAGCAGCCGCAGGGACAGTTACACCGGGGAGCTGTTTTTT. Translation gives CASSRRDSYTGELFF.

The chain couples TRBV5-1 to TRBJ2-1, with a possible D match to TRBD2 (5 bases). Trimming stripped 1 base from V and 4 bases from J, with 12 bases between. CDR1 is SGHRS and CDR2 is YFSETQ in the germline V gene. The CDR3 consists of 15 residues. In DNA form, the CDR3 reads TGCGCCAGCAGCTTGAGCGGTCGAGGTTACAATGAGCAGTTCTTC. Translated: CASSLSGRGYNEQFF.

V is TRBV7-3 and J is TRBJ2-6; D ambiguous. The V and J ends lost 1 base and 0 bases respectively, with 7 bases between them. Germline V CDR1 and CDR2: SGHTA, FQGTGA. This CDR3 contains 16 residues. This CDR3 reads CASSLRPASGANVLTF. For the CDR3, the DNA is TGTGCCAGCAGCTTAAGGCCAGCCTCTGGGGCCAACGTCCTGACTTTC.

V usage is TRBV27 and J usage is TRBJ1-3; no reliable D call. The CDR3 loop spans 14 amino acids. Germline V lookup: CDR1 MNHEY, CDR2 SMNVEV (reference sequence). V lost 5 bases to trimming and J lost 3 bases, with 11 bases between them. Here the CDR3 reads CASSAGRYGNTIYF. DNA for the CDR3: TGTGCCAGCAGTGCTGGAAGGTATGGAAACACCATATATTTT.

A single count supports this clone. The chain has TRBV5-1 and TRBJ2-3; TRBD2 agrees at 11 bases. Trimming removed 2 bases from V and 2 bases from J; junction bases left unmatched: 4. Germline lookup yields CDR1 SGHRS and CDR2 YFSETQ. The CDR3 is 16 amino acids. The CDR3 region has the DNA TGCGCCAGCAGCTTAATAGCGGGAGGGTACACAGATACGCAGTATTTT. Amino acids: CASSLIAGGYTDTQYF.

J is TRBJ2-1 and V is TRBV28; 8 positions agree with TRBD1. The V gene's germline CDR1 is MDHEN and CDR2 SYDVKM. The V and J ends lost 7 bases and 0 bases, in that order; junction bases with no gene match: 5. The length of the CDR3 is 15 residues. The CDR3 bases are TGTGCCAGCAAGTTGACAGGGGTCTCCTACAATGAGCAGTTCTTC. It specifies CASKLTGVSYNEQFF.

This clone showed up just once. The chain is built from TRBV6-4 and TRBJ2-2; 10 bases agree with TRBD2. Germline CDR1 and CDR2: MRHNA and SNTAGT. J lost 0 bases, V lost 4 bases, and 2 bases had no gene match. The CDR3 is made up of 16 amino acids. Here the CDR3 DNA reads TGTGCCAGCAGTGGACTAGCGGGCGCGAACACCGGGGAGCTGTTTTTT. Its protein product is CASSGLAGANTGELFF.

V is TRBV19 and J is TRBJ1-5, with a possible D match to TRBD1 (5 bases). Trimming shortened V by 5 bases and J by 0 bases, and 14 bases separated the two germline ends. CDR3 length equals 16 residues. Looked up from germline, CDR1 is LNHDA and CDR2 is SQIVND (reference sequence). The CDR3 DNA reads TGTGCCAGTAGTCTCTTCTGGGGCTCTAGCAATCAGCCCCAGCATTTT. This encodes CASSLFWGSSNQPQHF.

This chain links TRBV7-2 with TRBJ2-7; D is unclear. The CDR3 has 13 amino acids. Trimming cost V 5 bases and J 4 bases, with 12 bases left between them. CDR1 SGHTA and CDR2 FQGNSA come from the germline V gene. The CDR3: CASSPGRTYEQYF. The CDR3 DNA is TGTGCCAGCAGCCCCGGACGAACATACGAGCAGTACTTC.

This clone was counted only a few times. The chain uses TRBV2 and TRBJ1-5; TRBD1 matches at 8 bases. CDR1 SNHLY and CDR2 FYNNEI come from the germline V gene. The V and J ends lost 1 base and 3 bases, in that order; junction bases with no gene match: 2. The CDR3 covers 15 residues. CDR3 DNA sequence: TGTGCCAGCAGTGAAGACAGGGGGGCCAATCAGCCCCAGCATTTT. This encodes CASSEDRGANQPQHF.

For the CDR3, the DNA is TGCGCCAGCAGCCAAGTGTTTATTGGGGCGGCTACCGAGCAGTACTTC. This encodes CASSQVFIGAATEQYF. V usage is TRBV4-3 and J usage is TRBJ2-7; TRBD1 might be the D (5 bases). Looked up from germline, CDR1 is LGHNA and CDR2 is YSLEER. V dropped 1 base and J dropped 6 bases, with 19 bases sitting between them. This CDR3 has 16 amino acids.

The chain couples TRBV4-2 to TRBJ2-5; D might be TRBD2 (6 bases). This CDR3 comprises 17 residues. Germline CDR1 and CDR2: LGHNA and YNFKEQ. The V gene lost 0 bases and the J gene lost 1 base, with 15 bases spanning the gap. In nucleotides, the CDR3 is TGTGCCAGCAGCCAAGAATCTAGCGCAAACTCCCAAGAGACCCAGTACTTC. Protein product: CASSQESSANSQETQYF.

This clone has just a few counts. The chain couples TRBV2 to TRBJ1-2; D might be TRBD1 (5 bases). V was pared by 6 bases and J by 6 bases, with 14 bases between. The germline V gene encodes CDR1 SNHLY and CDR2 FYNNEI. The CDR3 runs to 13 residues. The CDR3 loop is CASSGRAADGYTF. The CDR3 nucleotides are TGTGCCAGCAGCGGCAGGGCCGCGGATGGCTACACCTTC. Variable domain in full (rest from reference TRBV2 and TRBJ1-2): EPEVTQTPSHQVTQMGQEVILRCVPISNHLYFYWYRQILGQKVEFLVSFYNNEISEKSEIFDDQFSVERPDGSNFTLKIRSTKLEDSAMYFCASSGRAADGYTFGSGTRLTVV.

This rearrangement joins TRBV2 to TRBJ2-2; D not resolved. This CDR3 has 13 amino acids. CDR1 and CDR2 from the germline V gene are SNHLY and FYNNEI. V lost 6 bases to trimming and J lost 1 base, with 6 bases between them. The DNA for the CDR3 is TGTGCCAGCAGGGGGTTGAACACCGGGGAGCTGTTTTTT. Protein product: CASRGLNTGELFF.

V is TRBV7-3 and J is TRBJ2-5, with D maybe TRBD1 (5 bases). The CDR3 loop spans 13 amino acids. The germline gives CDR1 SGHTA, CDR2 FQGTGA. V was cut by 5 bases and J by 2 bases, with 9 bases left in between. Here the CDR3 DNA reads TGTGCCAGCAGCGTTCAGGGACAAGAGACCCAGTACTTC. Translation gives CASSVQGQETQYF.

This clone has a single count. The chain couples TRBV15 to TRBJ2-5; D is ambiguous. Trimming pared 9 bases from V and 5 bases from J, leaving 22 bases between. This CDR3 spans 15 amino acids. Germline lookup yields CDR1 LNHNV and CDR2 YYDKDF (reference sequence). The CDR3 coding sequence is TGTGCCACTGAAAATTCGGGCAGGTCGGCGGAGACCCAGTACTTC. Its protein is CATENSGRSAETQYF.

The V call is TRBV6-1, the J call TRBJ1-2, with D uncertain. The CDR3 loop spans 14 amino acids. CDR1 is MNHNS and CDR2 is SASEGT in the germline V gene. The V gene lost 3 bases and the J gene lost 5 bases, with 13 bases spanning the gap. The CDR3 sequence: CASSEQDGKYGYTF. CDR3 in DNA: TGTGCCAGCAGTGAGCAGGACGGGAAATATGGCTACACCTTC.

This clone was observed once. The gene calls are TRBV6-1 and TRBJ2-7, with a possible D match to TRBD1 (6 bases). Germline lookup yields CDR1 MNHNS and CDR2 SASEGT. Trimming took off 7 bases at V and 3 bases at J, with 13 bases between the two ends. The CDR3 sequence is 13 residues long. The CDR3, as DNA: TGTGCCAGCATAGGAGGCAGGGGCTACGAGCAGTACTTC. Amino acid sequence: CASIGGRGYEQYF.

V gene TRBV14 combines with J gene TRBJ1-4; no clear D gene. CDR1 and CDR2 from the germline V gene are SGHDN and FVKESK. The CDR3 contains 13 residues. Trimming took 1 base from V and 8 from J, leaving 8 bases between them. The CDR3 DNA sequence: TGTGCCAGCAGCCAAGTAGGGAGCGAAAAACTGTTTTTT. Translating it yields CASSQVGSEKLFF. Full variable domain (missing parts from reference TRBV14 and TRBJ1-4): EAGVTQFPSHSVIEKGQTVTLRCDPISGHDNLYWYRRVMGKEIKFLLHFVKESKQDESGMPNNRFLAERTGGTYSTLKVQPAELEDSGVYFCASSQVGSEKLFFGSGTQLSVL.

J is TRBJ2-3 and V is TRBV11-2, with 11 bases that match TRBD1. Trimming cost V 1 base and J 3 bases; bases outside gene matches: 9. This CDR3 contains 18 residues. Germline V gene sequence: CDR1 SGHAT, CDR2 FQNNGV. CDR3 sequence: CASSLVALGTGGTDTQYF. CDR3 DNA: TGTGCCAGCAGCTTAGTCGCCTTAGGGACAGGGGGGACAGATACGCAGTATTTT. The entire variable domain, with the rest obtained from reference TRBV11-2 and TRBJ2-3, is as follows: EAGVAQSPRYKIIEKRQSVAFWCNPISGHATLYWYQQILGQGPKLLIQFQNNGVVDDSQLPKDRFSAERLKGVDSTLKIQPAKLEDSAVYLCASSLVALGTGGTDTQYFGPGTRLTVL.

The table lists this clone with a few counts. J is TRBJ2-2 and V is TRBV7-2, with D hard to call. The CDR3 has 12 residues. The germline V gene has CDR1 SGHTA and CDR2 FQGNSA. V was pared by 1 base and J by 3 bases, with 0 bases between. CDR3 region: CASSLDTGELFF. The CDR3 DNA reads as TGTGCCAGCAGCTTAGACACCGGGGAGCTGTTTTTT. The variable domain in full, with the rest retrieved from reference TRBV7-2 and TRBJ2-2, is GAGVSQSPSNKVTEKGKDVELRCDPISGHTALYWYRQSLGQGLEFLIYFQGNSAPDKSGLPSDRFSAERTGGSVSTLTIQRTQQEDSAVYLCASSLDTGELFFGEGSRLTVL.

The chain couples TRBV28 to TRBJ1-5; unclear D gene. The CDR3 is 11 amino acids. Trimming removed 8 bases at V and 6 bases at J, with 8 bases between. Germline V gene lookup returns CDR1 MDHEN and CDR2 SYDVKM. The CDR3 loop reads CASAGRQPQHF. The CDR3 region has the DNA TGTGCCAGCGCCGGGCGTCAGCCCCAGCATTTT.

The gene calls are TRBV15 and TRBJ1-5; D unclear. CDR1 and CDR2 (germline): LNHNV, YYDKDF (reference sequence). This CDR3 has 17 amino acids. The V gene lost 1 base and the J gene lost 1 base, with 14 bases spanning the gap. Written as DNA, the CDR3 is TGTGCCACCAGCAGAGGTCAGACCCCACGGAGCAATCAGCCCCAGCATTTT. Translating gives CATSRGQTPRSNQPQHF.

This clone occurred a few times. CDR3 DNA sequence: TGTGCCAGCAGCCAAGATGGCAGGGCCTATAATTCACCCCTCCACTTT. Residues: CASSQDGRAYNSPLHF. The chain uses TRBV4-2 and TRBJ1-6, with a possible D match to TRBD1 (5 bases). Germline CDR1 reads LGHNA; CDR2 reads YNFKEQ. The CDR3 extends over 16 amino acids. Trimming removed 0 bases at V and 2 bases at J, with 8 bases between.

The rearrangement links TRBV6-5 to TRBJ2-2; D ambiguous. CDR1 MNHEY and CDR2 SVGAGI come from the germline V gene. The CDR3 extends over 13 amino acids. V lost 0 bases to trimming and J lost 5 bases, with 4 bases between them. CDR3 loop: CASSYSPTGELFF. Written as DNA, the CDR3 is TGTGCCAGCAGTTACTCGCCAACCGGGGAGCTGTTTTTT.

This clone was seen a single time. V gene TRBV21-1 combines with J gene TRBJ2-4; the D call in the table, TRBD1, was not verified against the DNA. TRBV21-1 is termed a pseudogene. The CDR3 extends over 16 amino acids. DNA for the CDR3: TGTGCCAGCAGCAACAGGGTCAGCGAGAACAAAAACATTCAGTACTTC. Residues: CASSNRVSENKNIQYF.

The chain links TRBV4-1 to TRBJ1-6; tentatively, D is TRBD1 (5 bases). From germline, CDR1 is MGHRA and CDR2 YSYEKL. V was trimmed by 0 bases and J by 9 bases, leaving 24 bases between them. The CDR3 is made up of 19 amino acids. The DNA of the CDR3 is TGCGCCAGCAGCCAAGAGGGGACGACCGGATCGACGGCGGGTTCACCCCTCCACTTT. This encodes CASSQEGTTGSTAGSPLHF.

This clone is a singleton in its sample. The chain uses TRBV21-1 and TRBJ1-1. TRBV21-1 is noted as a pseudogene. This CDR3 spans 12 amino acids. The CDR3: CASRKVLREAFF. CDR3 DNA: TGTGCCAGCAGAAAAGTCCTCCGGGAAGCTTTCTTT.

The chain joins TRBV7-2 to TRBJ1-1; possible D gene TRBD1, 6 bases. CDR3 size: 15 residues. CDR1 SGHTA and CDR2 FQGNSA come from the germline V gene. V was shortened by 1 base and J by 2 bases, with 11 bases between the two germline ends. The DNA of the CDR3 is TGTGCCAGCAGCTTAGACAGGGCACTTAACACTGAAGCTTTCTTT. Translation gives CASSLDRALNTEAFF.

The genes are TRBV5-6 and TRBJ2-7, with D perhaps given as TRBD1 or TRBD2 (5 bases each). In germline, CDR1 is SGHDT, CDR2 YYEEEE. The V end lost 0 bases, the J end lost 3 bases, and 10 bases lay between the germline ends. This CDR3 comprises 14 residues. The CDR3 region is CASSLGDRVYEQYF. The CDR3 nucleotides read TGTGCCAGCAGCTTGGGGGACCGAGTCTACGAGCAGTACTTC. Variable domain in full (rest from reference TRBV5-6 and TRBJ2-7): DAGVTQSPTHLIKTRGQQVTLRCSPKSGHDTVSWYQQALGQGPQFIFQYYEEEERQRGNFPDRFSGHQFPNYSSELNVNALLLGDSALYLCASSLGDRVYEQYFGPGTRLTVT.